This entry concerns a single TCR beta chain. Its antigen is currently not known. Per-nucleotide qualities are absent, and no much larger clonotype sits a single base away. No immune events such as infections were documented for the healthy donors during the collection period. Time-dependent variance in a beta-binomial model of T-cell clone differential abundance was calibrated using healthy-donor blood repertoires as a training cohort. There were roughly 10 healthy donors in the training cohort, of whom 3 were female and 7 were male. On average the donors were around 44 years old, and their ages spanned roughly 29 to 70 years. Whole blood was collected from each healthy donor at three time points spaced roughly two weeks apart and obtained from a commercial supplier. For immunosequencing, genomic DNA was extracted from unsorted whole blood. These data belong to a study of identifying expanded T cells in peripheral blood (dated by TCRdb to about 2019). About the full investigation: Technical replicates were generated by sequencing separate aliquots of the same genomic DNA pool, and four replicates were compared pairwise.

Paper-wide results and their limitations: The authors expected that over much longer intervals, such as months to years, biological variance in healthy repertoires might increase even further. Across all healthy donors, variance in clone template counts between approximately 2-week samples was found to increase significantly with total template count. Approximately 1.2 differentially abundant clones were flagged by the binomial model between technical replicates, whereas about 16 and 20 were flagged over approximately two weeks and four weeks, respectively. The beta-binomial model significantly reduced the number of clones called differentially abundant and the false-positive rate across all healthy-donor time intervals.

TCRbeta CDR3 regions were profiled by bias-controlled multiplex PCR amplification of genomic DNA with the immunoSEQ Assay. Per the source publication's procedure: To quantify the absolute abundance of each unique TCRbeta CDR3 region, the sequences were collapsed and filtered. Differential abundance was tested with two models: a binomial (Fisher-equivalent) model and a beta-binomial model that adds time-dependent variance fitted from healthy donors. Clones with fewer than 5 combined templates were removed, and a clone was called differentially abundant if the clone's Benjamini-Hochberg FDR was below 0.01. Beta-binomial variance was modeled as a function of total template count across the two samples using the form v = (b*log(k)+a)^2. In its TCRdb copy, this immuneACCESS table keeps in-frame sequences only and misses some clones. Where compared with another copy, unresolved V genes explain less than half of these, and the others have no known cause. V and J calls and clone size are those listed in that table; D and trimming were worked out from the DNA. The sample table contains approximately 140,000 clones; only one count was recorded for less than 90% of them. The top ten hold 8.4% of the sample.

Input material: blood. The TCR originated in a person between 18 and 75 years old in good health.

The CDR3 region: CASPPPGGSSYNEQFF. The DNA sequence reads TGTGCCAGCCCCCCGCCGGGGGGCAGCTCCTACAATGAGCAGTTCTTC. The chain links TRBV18 with TRBJ2-1; TRBD2 could be the D gene, as 7 bases match. Per the germline V gene, KGHSH is the CDR1 and LQKENI is the CDR2. At the junction V is shortened by 8 bases and J by 0 bases, with 17 bases in between. The CDR3 runs 16 residues from the cysteine to the phenylalanine. The read is trimmed to its CDR3 DNA, 48 bases read in frame from base 1.